This passage covers 12 T cell receptor beta chains from one sample sequenced in a study of graft-versus-host responses after intestinal transplantation. Their recognized antigens are unknown. Only in-frame clones appear in the TCRdb table, and some are missing; sequencing was by immunoSEQ multiplex PCR. Of about 99,000 clones listed, 85% to 95% are singletons. The input for sequencing was unstimulated CD8+ T cells sorted from spleen or lymph node cells, taken before transplant. The receptors were gathered from a human donor who was the organ donor for an intestinal transplant.

This clone turned up a few times. A read error may account for a junction end that differs from germline. The chain has TRBV6-1 and TRBJ1-2, with 7 bases matching TRBD1. Germline V CDR1 and CDR2: MNHNS, SASEGT. The CDR3 totals 10 residues. As DNA, the CDR3 is TGTGCCAGCAGTTTAACAGGGGACGCCTTC. It encodes CASSLTGDAF.

The chain combines TRBV21-1 with TRBJ2-2; the DNA was not compared with TRBD2, the D call given in the table. TRBV21-1 is a documented pseudogene. This CDR3 spans 18 amino acids. CDR3 sequence reads: CASSLKGAGGLILGELFF. The CDR3 DNA follows: TGTGCCAGCAGCTTAAAAGGAGCGGGGGGGCTTATTTTGGGGGAGCTGTTTTTT.

The rearrangement joins TRBV4-2 to TRBJ2-2; TRBD2 aligns across 11 bases. The junction had 11 bases not matched to a gene; V was cut back by 1 base and J by 1 base. Germline assignment: CDR1 LGHNA and CDR2 YNFKEQ. This CDR3 has 20 amino acids. In DNA form, the CDR3 reads TGTGCCAGCAGCCAAGGATCCCTAGCGGGAGGTTTTGGGAACACCGGGGAGCTGTTTTTT. Translation gives CASSQGSLAGGFGNTGELFF.

The chain recombines TRBV5-1 with TRBJ1-2; 9 nucleotides align to TRBD1. CDR1 and CDR2 from the germline V gene are SGHRS and YFSETQ. The CDR3 sequence is 15 residues long. The V segment lost 7 bases and the J segment 4 bases; nucleotides outside the gene matches: 11. CDR3 residues: CASRGETGGPYGYTF. DNA of the CDR3: TGCGCCAGCCGCGGAGAAACAGGGGGCCCCTATGGCTACACCTTC.

The chain joins TRBV9 to TRBJ2-7, with D possibly TRBD1 on 6 matching bases. Germline CDR1 is SGDLS and CDR2 is YYNGEE. V was cut by 0 bases and J by 3 bases, with 13 bases left in between. This CDR3 has 15 residues. CDR3 region: CASSVGDTGHYEQYF. CDR3 DNA: TGTGCCAGCAGCGTAGGGGACACTGGACACTACGAGCAGTACTTC.

This clone was recorded only once. The rearrangement uses TRBV6-1 and TRBJ1-1; the match to TRBD1 covers 7 bases. The CDR3 is made up of 13 amino acids. Germline CDR1 MNHNS, CDR2 SASEGT. The junction had 4 bases not matched to a gene; V was cut back by 6 bases and J by 3 bases. CDR3 sequence (DNA): TGTGCCAGCAGCTCGGGACAGTACACTGAAGCTTTCTTT. Its translation: CASSSGQYTEAFF.

The V gene is TRBV14, the J gene TRBJ2-7; D gene unclear. V was pared by 2 bases and J by 1 base, with 12 bases between. CDR3 length: 15 residues. Germline V lookup: CDR1 SGHDN, CDR2 FVKESK. The CDR3 DNA reads TGTGCCAGCAGCCAATATTCAAGCATATCCTACGAGCAGTACTTC. The encoded protein is CASSQYSSISYEQYF.

The chain uses TRBV5-1 and TRBJ1-1, with D perhaps matching TRBD1 (5 bases). Germline V gene data show CDR1 as SGHRS and CDR2 as YFSETQ. The CDR3 runs to 14 residues. Trimming shortened V by 3 bases and J by 0 bases, and 9 bases separated the two germline ends. CDR3 region: CASSWGQMNTEAFF. Here the CDR3 DNA reads TGCGCCAGCAGCTGGGGCCAGATGAACACTGAAGCTTTCTTT.

The rearrangement links TRBV27 to TRBJ2-3, with a weak D call TRBD1 (7 bases). This CDR3 is 16 amino acids long. Germline-derived CDR1 and CDR2 are MNHEY and SMNVEV (reference sequence). Trimming shortened V by 4 bases and J by 6 bases, and 20 bases separated the two germline ends. The CDR3 bases are TGTGCCAGCAGTTCTTGGTATGGACAGGCGGGGGATACGCAGTATTTT. It codes for CASSSWYGQAGDTQYF.

This chain links TRBV5-1 with TRBJ2-5, with TRBD2 matching 9 bases. With V trimmed by 1 base and J by 4 bases, 2 bases remained unmatched. This CDR3 has 14 residues. From germline, CDR1 is SGHRS and CDR2 YFSETQ. As DNA, the CDR3 is TGCGCCAGCAGCTTGTTTAGCGGGGGAGAGACCCAGTACTTC. Encoded protein: CASSLFSGGETQYF.

The chain uses TRBV11-3 and TRBJ2-2, with TRBD2 matching 16 bases. Germline V gene sequence: CDR1 SGHNT, CDR2 YENEEA. The CDR3 runs to 19 residues. The J segment lost 5 bases and the V segment lost 5 bases, leaving 11 bases of the junction unmatched. CDR3 bases: TGTGCCAGCAGCACCGGGACTAGCGGGAGGGCCTTACGAACCGGGGAGCTGTTTTTT. It yields the protein CASSTGTSGRALRTGELFF.

This CDR3 is CASSRLAGVSNEQFF. The CDR3 DNA sequence: TGTGCCAGCAGCCGTCTAGCGGGAGTTAGCAATGAGCAGTTCTTC. The rearrangement links TRBV11-2 to TRBJ2-1; TRBD2 aligns across 10 bases. The CDR3 covers 15 residues. CDR1 and CDR2 from the germline V gene are SGHAT and FQNNGV. V gave up 5 bases and J gave up 6 bases; unmatched junction bases: 7.